This T cell receptor (beta chain) was retrieved from a study of blood T cell repertoires in COVID-19. Study-level background: Collection of acute and convalescent COVID-19 samples took place in the United States, Italy and Spain. The cDNA or gDNA used as material had been derived from T cells, B-cell-depleted T cells, or PBMCs.

Method: immunoSEQ multiplex PCR; TCRdb's copy keeps in-frame clones and lacks some. The sample comprises roughly 420,000 clones, roughly 90% of which are singletons, and approximately 1% rests with the top ten. Enrollees, about 18 to 89 years old, lived in 24 US areas. V was cut by 6 bases and J by 0 bases, with 12 bases left in between. This CDR3 spans 15 amino acids. CDR1 is SGHTA and CDR2 is FQGTGA in the germline V gene. With respect to this clone: This CDR3 is also generated by other DNA sequences in the sample.

Sequenced input: PBMCs or T cells enriched from blood (not recorded which). V usage is TRBV7-3 and J usage is TRBJ2-1; possible D gene TRBD2, 6 bases. This receptor was identified in a woman between 25 and 40 years old with acute COVID-19. CDR3 nucleotides: TGTGCCAGCAGTCCGGGGGTTAGCTCCTACAATGAGCAGTTCTTC. This translates into CASSPGVSSYNEQFF.